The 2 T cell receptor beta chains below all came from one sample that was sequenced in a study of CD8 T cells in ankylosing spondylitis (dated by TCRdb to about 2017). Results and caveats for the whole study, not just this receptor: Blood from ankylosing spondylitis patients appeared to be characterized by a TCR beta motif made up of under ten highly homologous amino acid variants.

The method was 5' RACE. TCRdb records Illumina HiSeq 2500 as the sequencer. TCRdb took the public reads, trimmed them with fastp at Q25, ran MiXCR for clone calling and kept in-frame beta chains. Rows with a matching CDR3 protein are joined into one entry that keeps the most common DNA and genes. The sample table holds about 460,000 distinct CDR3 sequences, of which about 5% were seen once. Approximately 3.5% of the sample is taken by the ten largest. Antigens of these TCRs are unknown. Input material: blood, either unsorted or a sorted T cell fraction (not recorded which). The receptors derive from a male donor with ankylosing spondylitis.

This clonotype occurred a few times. The CDR3 loop is CAISDRENQPQHF. Here the CDR3 DNA reads TGTGCCATCAGTGACAGGGAAAATCAGCCCCAGCATTTT. This chain uses TRBV10-3 with TRBJ1-5, with D perhaps TRBD1 (5 bases). Trimming left V 3 bases short and J 4 bases short, with 7 bases between. The CDR3 loop spans 13 amino acids. Germline V gene lookup returns CDR1 ENHRY and CDR2 SYGVKD.

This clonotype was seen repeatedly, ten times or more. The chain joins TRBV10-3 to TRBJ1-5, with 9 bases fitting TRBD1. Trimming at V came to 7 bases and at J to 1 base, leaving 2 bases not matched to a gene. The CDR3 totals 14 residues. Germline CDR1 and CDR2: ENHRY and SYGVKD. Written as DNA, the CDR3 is TGTGCCATCAAGGGACAGGGAAGCAATCAGCCCCAGCATTTT. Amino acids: CAIKGQGSNQPQHF.